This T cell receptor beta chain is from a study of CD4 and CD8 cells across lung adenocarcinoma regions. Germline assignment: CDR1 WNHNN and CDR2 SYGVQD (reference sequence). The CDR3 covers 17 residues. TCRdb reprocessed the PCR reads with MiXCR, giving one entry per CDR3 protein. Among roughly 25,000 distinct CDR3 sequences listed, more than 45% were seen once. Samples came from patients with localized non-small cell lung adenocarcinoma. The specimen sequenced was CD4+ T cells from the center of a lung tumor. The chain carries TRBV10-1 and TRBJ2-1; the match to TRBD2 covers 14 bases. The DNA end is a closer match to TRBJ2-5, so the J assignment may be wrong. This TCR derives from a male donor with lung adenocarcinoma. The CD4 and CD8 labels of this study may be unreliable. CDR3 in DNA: TGCGCCAGCAGTGAGTCGGGACTAGCGGGAGTAAAAGAGACCCAGTACTTC. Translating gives CASSESGLAGVKETQYF.